This T cell receptor (beta chain) appears in the sequencing data of a study of T cells in Graves' hyperthyroidism and ophthalmopathy. The investigators amplified TCR beta CDR3 regions from RNA transcripts. HTBI primers drove first-round RT-PCR of the TCR CDR3. Each CDR3 protein gets one entry after TCRdb re-called the multiplex PCR reads with MiXCR. The repertoire holds some 490,000 distinct CDR3 sequences, approximately 23% seen once, with approximately 54% in the top ten. The length of the CDR3 is 16 residues. The V end lost 6 bases, the J end lost 7 bases, and 22 bases lay between the germline ends. PBMCs were collected from a 10 ml volume of fresh peripheral blood.

The rearrangement joins TRBV12-3 or TRBV12-4 to TRBJ2-1, with D perhaps TRBD1 (8 bases). The receptor was isolated from a woman in her 70s with Graves' ophthalmopathy. The sequencing input was blood. Written as DNA, the CDR3 is TGTGCCAGCAGCCCTACAGGGGGGGCGGGTTTGAATGAGCAGTTCTTC. Translation: CASSPTGGAGLNEQFF.